The following is a TCR beta chain sequence with its context. Antigen specificity is unknown. Using immunoSEQ multiplex PCR, the repertoire was profiled, and TCRdb retains in-frame clones only, with some absent. Here the sample spans more than 2 million clones, 85% to 95% being singletons. The CDR3 spans 16 residues. The germline CDR1 and CDR2 sequences are SGDLS and YYNGEE. Trimming shortened V by 0 bases and J by 1 base, and 11 bases separated the two germline ends. The entry originates in a study of shared clonotypes between healthy human individuals. Findings and limits, study-wide: Sampling was confined to blood; repertoires within tissues likely differ. A reduction in generation probabilities was seen for non-shared clonotypes relative to those shared by all four donors.

The chain couples TRBV9 to TRBJ1-3; the D gene is possibly TRBD1 (6 bases). The source is a man between 18 and 29 years old in good health. The sequenced material came from naive CD4+ T cells sorted from blood. Described subset: CD45RA+ positively selected. The CDR3 DNA is TGTGCCAGCAGCGTAGCAGGGAGGGGGTCTGGAAACACCATATATTTT. The encoded protein is CASSVAGRGSGNTIYF.